The 24 T cell receptor beta chains below all came from one sample that was sequenced in a study of spatial heterogeneity in lung cancer. Study outcomes and limitations: Within tumors, counts of expanded alpha and beta TCRs tracked tumor mutation counts.

Antigen specificity for these receptors is unknown. Time point in this sample: sample taken at primary tumor resection. TCRdb recomputed calls from the 5' RACE reads with MiXCR, one row per CDR3 protein. The data show thousands of distinct CDR3 sequences, with approximately 8.9% seen just once and around 4.4% held by the top ten. The sequenced sample was lung tumor tissue, obtained at surgery. The receptors derive from a male donor with early-stage non-small cell lung cancer.

Concerning this clonotype itself: This beta chain came through as a stray read in a library set up for alpha chains, and its size says little. The chain links TRBV7-8 to TRBJ1-2; D gene unclear. The germline CDR1 and CDR2 sequences are SGHVS and FQNEAQ. The CDR3 is made up of 14 amino acids. V was trimmed by 1 base and J by 0 bases, leaving 6 bases between them. The CDR3 spells CASSLGTPNYGYTF. CDR3 in DNA: TGTGCCAGCAGCTTAGGGACTCCTAACTATGGCTACACCTTC.

With respect to this clonotype: With the library built for alpha chains, this beta chain is off target and its frequency is not meaningful. The chain employs TRBV20-1 and TRBJ2-5; possible D gene TRBD1, 6 bases. Per the germline V gene, CDR1 is DFQATT and CDR2 is SNEGSKA (reference sequence). Trimming cost V 5 bases and J 1 base, with 11 bases left between them. This CDR3 is 13 amino acids long. As DNA, the CDR3 is TGCAGTGCTCCCGACAGGATCCAAGAGACCCAGTACTTC. This codes for CSAPDRIQETQYF.

This clonotype appeared many times. This beta chain slipped into a library made for alpha chains as a stray read, so its size is not meaningful. The V call is TRBV5-5, the J call TRBJ2-1; tentative D call: TRBD1 (6 bases). V dropped 2 bases and J dropped 10 bases, with 16 bases sitting between them. This CDR3 region has 14 residues. CDR1 is SGHKS, CDR2 YYEKEE, per germline (reference sequence). CDR3 loop: CASSFSRITGEQFF. The CDR3 nucleotides are TGTGCCAGCAGCTTCTCGCGGATCACAGGGGAGCAGTTCTTC.

About this clonotype: For a library built for alpha chains, this beta chain is a stray read; little rests on its size. V is TRBV4-3 and J is TRBJ2-1; 12 bases are shared with TRBD2. V lost 2 bases and J lost 9; bases outside the gene matches: 5. The CDR3 is 15 residues long. Germline loops: CDR1 LGHNA, CDR2 YSLEER. CDR3 protein: CASSQTSGRLSEQFF. For the CDR3, the DNA is TGCGCCAGCAGCCAAACTAGCGGGAGGCTAAGTGAGCAGTTCTTC.

The sample holds many counts of this clonotype. Found in a library prepared for alpha chains, this beta chain is an off-target read, and its abundance has little meaning. The chain couples TRBV7-2 to TRBJ2-5; D gene uncertain. V shed 5 bases and J shed 4 bases, with 8 bases lying between them. Germline lookup yields CDR1 SGHTA and CDR2 FQGNSA. The CDR3 is 12 residues long. The CDR3: CASSLTRETQYF. DNA for the CDR3: TGTGCCAGCAGCCTGACTCGAGAGACCCAGTACTTC. The full variable domain, rest sourced from reference TRBV7-2 and TRBJ2-5, is GAGVSQSPSNKVTEKGKDVELRCDPISGHTALYWYRQSLGQGLEFLIYFQGNSAPDKSGLPSDRFSAERTGGSVSTLTIQRTQQEDSAVYLCASSLTRETQYFGPGTRLLVL.

The sample holds many counts of this clonotype. This beta chain was picked up by a library intended for alpha chains and is off target, so its count carries little meaning. The chain joins TRBV3-1 to TRBJ2-1, with TRBD2 matching 14 bases. The V gene end was trimmed by 4 bases and the J gene end by 4 bases; junction bases not matched to a gene: 3. The CDR3 length is 16 residues. From germline, CDR1 is LGHDT and CDR2 YNNKEL (reference sequence). CDR3 region: CASSRLAGGAYNEQFF. The CDR3 DNA is TGTGCCAGCAGCCGACTAGCGGGAGGGGCTTACAATGAGCAGTTCTTC.

As concerns this clonotype: Found in a library prepared for alpha chains, this beta chain is an off-target read, and its abundance has little meaning. The J gene is TRBJ2-5, the V gene TRBV7-8; unclear D gene. Trimming removed 2 bases at V and 2 bases at J, with 30 bases between. The germline V gene encodes CDR1 SGHVS and CDR2 FQNEAQ. The CDR3 sequence is 21 residues long. CDR3 amino acids: CASSLFGSGRMSPLNQETQYF. The CDR3 DNA is TGTGCCAGCAGCTTATTCGGGTCGGGTAGGATGAGTCCCCTCAATCAAGAGACCCAGTACTTC.

Remarks on this clonotype: Found in a library prepared for alpha chains, this beta chain is an off-target read, and its abundance has little meaning. The V and J genes are TRBV6-5 and TRBJ2-4; 14 bases are a match to TRBD2. After removal of 6 bases from V and 7 bases from J, the junction contained 8 bases not matched to a gene. The CDR3 covers 16 residues. Germline V gene data show CDR1 as MNHEY and CDR2 as SVGAGI. The chain's CDR3 is CASSPGTSGSRNIQYF. The CDR3 coding sequence is TGTGCCAGCAGCCCCGGGACTAGCGGGAGTCGGAACATTCAGTACTTC.

This clonotype has a count of ten or more. This beta chain turned up in a library designed for alpha chains; as an off-target read, its abundance says little. This chain joins TRBV30 and TRBJ2-2; D gene ambiguous. The CDR3 sequence is 15 residues long. Trimming removed 0 bases from V and 3 bases from J, with 11 bases in between. CDR1 GTSNPN and CDR2 SVGIG come from the germline V gene (reference sequence). CDR3 bases: TGTGCCTGGAGTGTCGGTTGGCCTGACACCGGGGAGCTGTTTTTT. It encodes CAWSVGWPDTGELFF.

Of note for this clonotype: This beta chain is a stray read from a library made for alpha chains; its abundance is not meaningful. This chain uses TRBV4-1 with TRBJ1-4; 7 nucleotides match TRBD1. Germline assignment: CDR1 MGHRA and CDR2 YSYEKL. The CDR3 is made up of 17 amino acids. V lost 3 bases and J lost 8; bases outside the gene matches: 15. The CDR3 here is CASSHRLDREQREKLFF. The CDR3 coding sequence is TGCGCCAGCAGCCACCGTCTCGACAGGGAACAGAGGGAAAAACTGTTTTTT.

This clonotype qualifies as medium-sized. Being off target in a library aimed at alpha chains, this beta chain has a size of little meaning. This chain joins TRBV5-4 and TRBJ2-1; D is possibly TRBD1 or TRBD2 (5 bases each). Trimming removed 4 bases at V and 4 bases at J, with 18 bases between. Germline CDR1 reads SGHNT; CDR2 reads YYREEE (reference sequence). This CDR3 comprises 16 residues. The CDR3 DNA is TGTGCCAGCAGCGACGGGTCGGGTGGGGGATACAATGAGCAGTTCTTC. Translation: CASSDGSGGGYNEQFF.

By sample fraction, this clonotype is medium-sized. This beta chain came through as a stray read in a library set up for alpha chains, and its size says little. This sequence joins TRBV10-3 and TRBJ2-7, with 9 bases matching TRBD1. V shed 7 bases and J 1 base; nucleotides not matched to a gene: 2. The CDR3 covers 13 residues. Germline-derived CDR1 and CDR2 are ENHRY and SYGVKD. The CDR3 region is CAIMGTGSYEQYF. As DNA, the CDR3 is TGTGCCATCATGGGGACAGGGTCCTACGAGCAGTACTTC.

In its sample, this clonotype is medium-sized (0.01 to 0.1%). This beta chain is a stray read from a library made for alpha chains; its abundance is not meaningful. J is TRBJ1-1 and V is TRBV24-1; D call uncertain. V was clipped by 0 bases and J by 2 bases, with 9 bases between them. Per germline, CDR1 KGHDR and CDR2 SFDVKD. This CDR3 is built from 15 residues. CDR3 loop: CATSDLGQPNTEAFF. The CDR3 DNA reads TGTGCCACCAGTGATTTGGGGCAGCCCAACACTGAAGCTTTCTTT.

Relative to its sample, this clonotype is medium-sized. Little can be read into the size of this beta chain, an off-target read in a library designed for alpha chains. V is TRBV27 and J is TRBJ2-1; D perhaps matches TRBD1 (7 bases). Germline assignment: CDR1 MNHEY and CDR2 SMNVEV (reference sequence). CDR3 length: 15 amino acids. V lost 6 bases to trimming and J lost 6 bases, with 18 bases between them. This CDR3 reads CASRVGQGGINEQFF. Written as DNA, the CDR3 is TGTGCCAGCAGAGTGGGGCAGGGGGGTATCAATGAGCAGTTCTTC.

This clonotype showed up just a few times. In a library made to pick up alpha chains, this beta chain is a stray read with a size that means little. V usage is TRBV7-9 and J usage is TRBJ1-1; a possible D gene is TRBD1 (5 bases). Germline CDR1 and CDR2: SEHNR and FQNEAQ (reference sequence). The CDR3 length is 14 residues. Trimming left V 3 bases short and J 3 bases short, with 11 bases between. The CDR3 DNA reads TGTGCCAGCAGCTTTTTGGGGGGTTACACTGAAGCTTTCTTT. It translates to CASSFLGGYTEAFF.

This clonotype is deemed medium-sized (0.01 to 0.1%). Being off target in a library aimed at alpha chains, this beta chain has a size of little meaning. The chain uses TRBV7-2 and TRBJ2-5, with 7 nucleotides matching TRBD2. CDR1 SGHTA and CDR2 FQGNSA come from the germline V gene. The CDR3 runs to 12 residues. V trimming: 8 bases; J trimming: 4 bases; junction bases outside the gene matches: 4. CDR3 amino acids: CASGGVGETQYF. CDR3 coding DNA: TGTGCCAGCGGGGGGGTAGGAGAGACCCAGTACTTC. Combining the CDR3 with reference TRBV7-2 and TRBJ2-5 gives the whole variable domain GAGVSQSPSNKVTEKGKDVELRCDPISGHTALYWYRQSLGQGLEFLIYFQGNSAPDKSGLPSDRFSAERTGGSVSTLTIQRTQQEDSAVYLCASGGVGETQYFGPGTRLLVL.

This clonotype is termed medium-sized (0.01 to 0.1%). Because this beta chain is a stray read in a library intended to capture alpha chains, its abundance should not be given much weight. This chain joins TRBV19 and TRBJ2-1, with D maybe TRBD1 (5 bases). Germline CDR1 reads LNHDA; CDR2 reads SQIVND (reference sequence). Trimming left V 4 bases short and J 10 bases short, with 8 bases between. This CDR3 is built from 11 residues. In DNA form, the CDR3 reads TGTGCCAGTAGTACAGGGAAGGAGCAGTTCTTC. Its translation: CASSTGKEQFF.

This clonotype was recorded many times. This beta chain is an off-target read within a library intended for alpha chains, so its frequency means little. This chain links TRBV7-2 with TRBJ2-5; 8 positions agree with TRBD2. The V gene end was trimmed by 5 bases and the J gene end by 2 bases; junction bases not matched to a gene: 10. From germline, CDR1 is SGHTA and CDR2 FQGNSA. This CDR3 is 16 amino acids long. In DNA form, the CDR3 reads TGTGCCAGCAGCCTAAGCGGGAGCGCGGGACAAGAGACCCAGTACTTC. This gives the protein CASSLSGSAGQETQYF.

With respect to this clonotype: The library was prepared for alpha chains; this beta chain is a stray read, so its frequency means little. This chain connects TRBV29-1 to TRBJ1-1; D perhaps matches TRBD1 (6 bases). Germline CDR1 and CDR2: SQVTM and ANQGSEA. This CDR3 spans 13 amino acids. Trimming removed 4 bases at V and 4 bases at J, with 13 bases between. Here the CDR3 reads CSVGEGGGTEAFF. In DNA, the CDR3 is TGCAGCGTTGGTGAAGGGGGAGGCACTGAAGCTTTCTTT.

This clonotype is labeled medium-sized. The library was built for alpha chains, so this beta chain is an off-target read and its size means little. This chain uses TRBV10-3 with TRBJ2-7, with D unresolved. The CDR3 is 13 amino acids. The germline V and J ends were trimmed by 0 bases and 7 bases, with 10 bases remaining between them. CDR1 is ENHRY, CDR2 SYGVKD, per germline. CDR3: CAISESQEREQYF. CDR3 nucleotides: TGTGCCATCAGTGAGTCTCAGGAGCGAGAGCAGTACTTC.

Worth noting for this clonotype: Because the library targeted alpha chains, this beta chain is an off-target read whose size means little. The J gene is TRBJ2-7, the V gene TRBV6-5; D gene unclear. The CDR3 has 13 amino acids. V lost 5 bases and J 2 bases, leaving 10 bases between the germline ends. Germline CDR1 MNHEY, CDR2 SVGAGI. The CDR3 nucleotides are TGTGCCAGCAGTATTGACATTACCTACGAGCAGTACTTC. It encodes CASSIDITYEQYF.

By its share, this clonotype is medium-sized. This beta chain turned up in a library designed for alpha chains; as an off-target read, its abundance says little. The genes are TRBV7-2 and TRBJ1-5; the D is unclear. Germline V gene lookup returns CDR1 SGHTA and CDR2 FQGNSA. V was shortened by 3 bases and J by 5 bases, with 8 bases between the two germline ends. The CDR3 sequence is 13 residues long. CDR3: CASSFKGDQPQHF. The CDR3 DNA reads as TGTGCCAGCAGCTTTAAGGGAGATCAGCCCCAGCATTTT.

With regard to this clonotype: The library was built for alpha chains, so this beta chain is an off-target read and its size means little. The chain links TRBV12-3 or TRBV12-4 to TRBJ1-5; 8 bases line up with TRBD1. The junction had 5 bases not matched to a gene; V was cut back by 5 bases and J by 2 bases. The CDR3 runs to 15 residues. For the CDR3, the DNA is TGTGCCAGCAGTCAAGGACAGGGTGGCAATCAGCCCCAGCATTTT. It yields the protein CASSQGQGGNQPQHF.

This clonotype qualifies as medium-sized. Being off target in a library aimed at alpha chains, this beta chain has a size of little meaning. The chain is built from TRBV4-1 and TRBJ2-7; D is tentatively TRBD1 or TRBD2 (5 bases each). This CDR3 contains 13 residues. V dropped 4 bases and J dropped 2 bases, with 9 bases sitting between them. CDR1 is MGHRA, CDR2 YSYEKL, per germline. CDR3: CASSRDPTYEQYF. The DNA of the CDR3 is TGCGCCAGCAGCCGGGACCCCACCTACGAGCAGTACTTC.